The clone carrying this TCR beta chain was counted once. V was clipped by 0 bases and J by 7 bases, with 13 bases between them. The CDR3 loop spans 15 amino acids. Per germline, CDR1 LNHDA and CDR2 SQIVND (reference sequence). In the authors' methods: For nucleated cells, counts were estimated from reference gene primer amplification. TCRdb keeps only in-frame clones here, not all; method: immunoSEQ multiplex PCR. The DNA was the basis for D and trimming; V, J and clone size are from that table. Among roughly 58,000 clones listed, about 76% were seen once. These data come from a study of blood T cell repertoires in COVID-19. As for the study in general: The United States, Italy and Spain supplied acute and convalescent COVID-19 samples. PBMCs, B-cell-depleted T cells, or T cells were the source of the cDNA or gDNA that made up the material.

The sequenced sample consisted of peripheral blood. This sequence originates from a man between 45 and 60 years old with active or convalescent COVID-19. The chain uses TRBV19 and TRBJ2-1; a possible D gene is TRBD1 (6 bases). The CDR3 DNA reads TGTGCCAGTAGTATAGACTACAGGGTAACTAATGAGCAGTTCTTC. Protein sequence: CASSIDYRVTNEQFF.